Listed below are T cell receptor beta chains from one sample, sequenced in a study of Graves' ophthalmopathy and Graves' hyperthyroidism. In TCRdb, the multiplex PCR reads were re-called with MiXCR into one record per CDR3 protein. The sample carries hundreds of thousands of distinct CDR3 sequences, approximately 39% recorded once. Sequencing was carried out using peripheral blood. These receptor sequences come from an adult man with Graves' ophthalmopathy. Each CDR3 is given with its conserved first and last residue. Each record gives: clone size, D gene, J gene, V gene, CDR3 protein, CDR3 DNA. The D gene is left open where the match is weak. Size is stated for part of the rows, as once, few or many counts, or as a class when the clone is expanded.

NA	NA	TRBJ2-2	TRBV7-3	CASSQHWTDPDTGELFF	TGTGCCAGCAGCCAACACTGGACGGATCCGGACACCGGGGAGCTGTTTTTT
NA	NA	TRBJ1-3	TRBV13	CASAFGNTIYF	TGTGCCAGCGCATTTGGAAACACCATATATTTT
NA	NA	TRBJ2-2	TRBV3-1	CASSHPDVPGELFF	TGTGCCAGCAGCCATCCCGACGTCCCCGGGGAGCTGTTTTTT
NA	TRBD2	TRBJ2-7	TRBV6-6	CASSATSGGGSSYGQYF	TGTGCCAGCAGTGCGACTAGCGGGGGGGGGAGCTCCTACGGGCAGTACTTC
NA	NA	TRBJ2-5	TRBV20-1	CSAPTRAPHQETQYF	TGCAGTGCGCCCACGAGGGCACCTCACCAAGAGACCCAGTACTTC
NA	NA	TRBJ1-5	TRBV7-4	CASSPPNSHRHF	TGTGCCAGCAGCCCCCCCAACAGCCACCGGCATTTT
once	TRBD1	TRBJ1-4	TRBV5-1	CASSSGTGSNEKLFF	TGCGCCAGCAGCTCTGGGACAGGGAGTAATGAAAAACTGTTTTTT
many	NA	TRBJ1-4	TRBV20-1	CSAMDSVGGKLFF	TGCAGTGCCATGGACAGCGTGGGGGGAAAACTGTTTTTT
once	NA	TRBJ2-7	TRBV20-1	CSVRMGDKNEQYF	TGCAGTGTGCGGATGGGGGACAAGAATGAGCAGTACTTC
few	NA	TRBJ1-6	TRBV7-8	CASSGDSNYNSPLHF	TGTGCCAGCAGCGGCGACAGCAACTATAATTCACCCCTCCACTTT
few	NA	TRBJ2-2	TRBV4-1	CASSRIPRNTGELFF	TGCGCCAGCAGTCGTATACCAAGGAACACCGGGGAGCTGTTTTTT
NA	NA	TRBJ1-3	TRBV25-1	CASSESGDISGNTIYF	TGTGCCAGCAGTGAGTCAGGGGACATCTCTGGAAACACCATATATTTT
NA	TRBD1	TRBJ2-6	TRBV4-1	CASSQFRQGVGANVLTF	TGCGCCAGCAGCCAATTCCGACAGGGGGTCGGGGCCAACGTCCTGACTTTC
many	TRBD1	TRBJ2-7	TRBV6-5	CASRPPDRAYEQYF	TGTGCCAGCAGACCTCCGGACAGGGCCTACGAGCAGTACTTC
many	TRBD1	TRBJ1-1	TRBV19	CASLDRGFTYTEAFF	TGTGCCAGTTTGGACAGGGGGTTTACGTACACTGAAGCTTTCTTT
many	NA	TRBJ2-2	TRBV10-2	CASKEATGVTGELFF	TGCGCCAGCAAAGAGGCGACAGGCGTCACCGGGGAGCTGTTTTTT
NA	NA	TRBJ1-5	TRBV9	CASSSTDSNQPQHF	TGTGCCAGCAGCAGCACCGATAGCAATCAGCCCCAGCATTTT
few	TRBD1	TRBJ1-2	TRBV5-4	CASSPQGTAGPNYGYTF	TGTGCCAGCTCACCACAAGGGACAGCCGGACCCAACTATGGCTACACCTTC
many	NA	TRBJ2-7	TRBV29-1	CSVETGTDSYEQYF	TGCAGCGTTGAGACCGGGACGGACTCCTACGAGCAGTACTTC
few	NA	TRBJ1-3	TRBV5-1	CASKKDGSSGNTIYF	TGCGCCAGCAAAAAAGACGGGAGCTCTGGAAACACCATATATTTT
many	TRBD1	TRBJ1-1	TRBV2	CASSRTGRTTEAFF	TGTGCCAGCAGTCGGACAGGGAGGACCACTGAAGCTTTCTTT
many	NA	TRBJ1-2	TRBV5-1	CASSLGTNPLNYGYTF	TGCGCCAGCAGCTTGGGAACGAACCCACTTAACTATGGCTACACCTTC
few	NA	TRBJ1-1	TRBV18	CASSLNRDEGTEAFF	TGTGCCAGCTCACTGAACAGGGATGAGGGCACTGAAGCTTTCTTT
NA	NA	TRBJ2-5	TRBV29-1	CSVEPQGTDTQYF	TGCAGCGTGGAACCACAGGGCACAGATACGCAGTACTTC
many	TRBD2	TRBJ2-7	TRBV5-5	CASSRSGSYAQYF	TGTGCCAGCAGCCGTAGCGGGTCCTACGCGCAGTACTTC
many	NA	TRBJ1-5	TRBV2	CASSESAGRNQPQHF	TGTGCCAGCAGTGAATCCGCCGGACGCAATCAGCCCCAGCATTTT
many	NA	TRBJ2-7	TRBV29-1	CSVEESHEQYF	TGCAGCGTTGAAGAATCCCACGAGCAGTACTTC
NA	NA	TRBJ2-7	TRBV5-1	CASGVSTGELYF	TGCGCCAGCGGGGTGAGCACCGGGGAGCTGTACTTC
NA	TRBD1	TRBJ2-7	TRBV2	CATRPSGGPTYEQYF	TGTGCCACCCGACCCTCAGGGGGCCCCACCTACGAGCAGTACTTC
few	NA	TRBJ1-2	TRBV4-3	CASSQAGGASDGYTF	TGCGCCAGCAGCCAAGCGGGGGGCGCCTCGGATGGCTACACCTTC
NA	TRBD1	TRBJ1-5	TRBV6-4	CASSPTGGKGQPQHF	TGTGCCAGCAGCCCGACAGGGGGGAAAGGTCAGCCCCAGCATTTT
NA	NA	TRBJ1-5	TRBV7-2	CASSLHSGSSYEHF	TGTGCCAGCAGCTTACACAGCGGGAGCTCCTACGAGCATTTT
NA	NA	TRBJ1-2	TRBV29-1	CSLAPQGASQGYTF	TGCAGCTTAGCGCCCCAGGGAGCGAGTCAAGGCTACACCTTC
NA	NA	TRBJ1-1	TRBV12-3/TRBV12-4	CASGLVNTGAFF	TGTGCTAGTGGTTTGGTAAACACTGGAGCTTTCTTT
NA	TRBD2	TRBJ2-7	TRBV29-1	CSPASGSYEQYF	TGCAGCCCCGCTAGCGGGAGTTACGAGCAGTACTTC
NA	NA	TRBJ2-7	TRBV15	CASSPSPTGNSYEQYF	TGTGCCAGCTCACCCTCCCCGACAGGAAACTCCTACGAGCAGTACTTC
many	NA	TRBJ1-4	TRBV29-1	CSARAGNEKLFF	TGCAGCGCCCGGGCAGGCAATGAAAAACTGTTTTTT
few	NA	TRBJ1-4	TRBV4-1	CASSQAPVAATNEKLFF	TGCGCCAGCAGCCAAGCACCCGTCGCTGCAACTAATGAAAAACTGTTTTTT
NA	TRBD1	TRBJ1-5	TRBV7-9	CSSSQTGSNQPQHF	TGTTCCAGCAGCCAGACAGGGAGCAATCAGCCCCAGCATTTT
NA	NA	TRBJ2-7	TRBV5-4	CASSFDINSYEQYF	TGTGCCAGCAGCTTCGACATAAACTCCTACGAGCAGTACTTC
many	TRBD1	TRBJ1-5	TRBV7-2	CASSQEQGAGQPQHF	TGTGCCAGCAGCCAAGAACAGGGGGCAGGACAGCCCCAGCATTTT
many	NA	TRBJ2-7	TRBV7-9	CASSLGVGEQYF	TGTGCCAGCAGCTTGGGGGTGGGGGAGCAGTACTTC
NA	NA	TRBJ1-5	TRBV7-2	CASSSIHGGNQPQHF	TGTGCCAGCAGCTCAATTCACGGGGGCAATCAGCCCCAGCATTTT
NA	NA	TRBJ2-3	TRBV7-9	CANTAGLETDTQYF	TGTGCCAACACGGCGGGATTGGAGACAGATACGCAGTATTTT
NA	NA	TRBJ1-6	TRBV2	CASSYLGPASPNSPLHF	TGTGCCAGCAGTTACCTCGGGCCGGCGTCGCCAAATTCACCCCTCCACTTT
NA	NA	TRBJ2-7	TRBV10-3	CAISESLSQGYEQYF	TGTGCCATCAGTGAGTCCCTCTCCCAGGGCTACGAGCAGTACTTC
NA	NA	TRBJ1-1	TRBV5-1	CASSTSPRENTEAFF	TGCGCCAGCAGCACATCCCCCAGGGAGAACACTGAAGCTTTCTTT
NA	NA	TRBJ1-2	TRBV12-5	CASGLVLGGDPRYGYTF	TGTGCTAGTGGTTTGGTACTTGGGGGAGACCCCAGATATGGCTACACCTTC
NA	NA	TRBJ2-2	TRBV6-6	CALGWGTGELFF	TGTGCCCTGGGTTGGGGCACCGGGGAGCTGTTTTTT
NA	NA	TRBJ1-6	TRBV9	CASGACSRGGRDSPLHF	TGTGCCAGCGGCGCATGTAGTAGGGGCGGTAGGGATTCACCCCTCCACTTT